This T cell receptor beta chain was sequenced for a study of monozygotic twins with inflammatory bowel disease. CDR1 and CDR2 (germline): SGHTA, FQGTGA. The CDR3 totals 14 residues. From its re-call of the 5' RACE reads, TCRdb lists each CDR3 protein once, without DNA. The sample holds around 190,000 distinct CDR3 sequences. This clonotype originated in a human donor with ulcerative colitis or Crohn's disease, or a healthy co-twin of an affected twin (not recorded which). Material for sequencing was blood. The gene calls are TRBV7-3 and TRBJ2-1. The CDR3 region is CASSLRRSGNEQFF.